The 18 T cell receptor beta chains below were found in one sample sequenced in a study of OX40 agonist ivuxolimab in advanced cancers. Sequencing used immunoSEQ multiplex PCR; TCRdb keeps in-frame clones, though not all of them. The repertoire holds 60,000 to 100,000 clones, with 94% as singletons. The sample was CD4+ or CD8+ T cells sorted from blood, taken in a trial of the OX40 agonist ivuxolimab. These receptor sequences come from an adult with an advanced solid tumor such as melanoma, head and neck, liver or kidney cancer.

The V and J genes are TRBV7-9 and TRBJ1-2, with D tentatively TRBD1 (5 bases). Trimming left V 4 bases short and J 6 bases short, with 24 bases between. Germline-derived CDR1 and CDR2 are SEHNR and FQNEAQ (reference sequence). This CDR3 contains 17 residues. This CDR3 reads CASSSRETETMGHGYTF. CDR3 bases: TGTGCCAGCAGCTCTCGGGAGACAGAGACCATGGGTCATGGCTACACCTTC.

CDR3 sequence (DNA): TGTGCCAGCAGTTTAGGGCAGGACTCTGGAAACACCATATATTTT. Translated: CASSLGQDSGNTIYF. The chain joins TRBV28 to TRBJ1-3; D unclear. The germline V and J ends were trimmed by 2 bases and 0 bases, with 8 bases remaining between them. CDR1 is MDHEN and CDR2 is SYDVKM in the germline V gene. CDR3 length: 15 amino acids.

The chain joins TRBV9 to TRBJ2-1; a possible D gene is TRBD2 (6 bases). The germline V gene has CDR1 SGDLS and CDR2 YYNGEE. Trimming took 3 bases from V and 2 from J, leaving 12 bases between them. This CDR3 contains 15 residues. Here the CDR3 DNA reads TGTGCCAGCAGCGCCAGGACTACCCCCTACAATGAGCAGTTCTTC. It is translated as CASSARTTPYNEQFF.

A few counts support this clone. The rearrangement joins TRBV2 to TRBJ2-7; D call uncertain. Germline V CDR1 and CDR2: SNHLY, FYNNEI. V lost 2 bases, J lost 3 bases, and 5 bases lay in between. The CDR3 loop spans 12 amino acids. The CDR3 loop reads CASSEQVYEQYF. CDR3 in DNA: TGTGCCAGCAGTGAACAAGTCTACGAGCAGTACTTC.

The gene calls are TRBV11-2 and TRBJ1-1, with unresolved D. V was cut by 3 bases and J by 1 base, with 6 bases left in between. The V gene's germline CDR1 is SGHAT and CDR2 FQNNGV. CDR3 length equals 13 residues. In DNA form, the CDR3 reads TGTGCCAGCAGCTTGAATGGGAACACTGAAGCTTTCTTT. This gives the protein CASSLNGNTEAFF.

J is TRBJ1-5 and V is TRBV4-3; 8 bases are a match to TRBD1. After removal of 0 bases from V and 6 bases from J, the junction contained 7 bases not matched to a gene. Germline V CDR1 and CDR2: LGHNA, YSLEER. This CDR3 contains 16 residues. The CDR3, as DNA: TGCGCCAGCAGCCAAGATGCGACAGGGGACAGTCAGCCCCAGCATTTT. Its protein is CASSQDATGDSQPQHF.

CDR3 protein: CASSLGATVMDEQFF. The CDR3 nucleotides are TGTGCCAGCAGCTTGGGGGCTACCGTGATGGATGAGCAGTTCTTC. The chain joins TRBV5-4 to TRBJ2-1; D is unresolved. The CDR3 extends over 15 amino acids. Between the trimmed V and J ends, which lost 0 bases and 8 bases, there was a span of 15 bases. Germline V gene sequence: CDR1 SGHNT, CDR2 YYREEE (reference sequence).

This chain uses TRBV5-8 with TRBJ2-2, with a possible D match to TRBD2 (7 bases). Trimming pared 4 bases from V and 8 bases from J, leaving 21 bases between. The CDR3 runs to 16 residues. Germline V lookup: CDR1 SGHTS, CDR2 YDEGEE. The CDR3 loop is CASSRRGGPLLGELFF. CDR3 sequence (DNA): TGTGCCAGCAGCCGGAGGGGGGGGCCCCTCTTGGGGGAGCTGTTTTTT.

The CDR3 spells CASSPAGTGGKYEQYF. The CDR3 coding sequence is TGTGCCAGCTCACCGGCCGGGACAGGGGGAAAGTACGAGCAGTACTTC. This chain joins TRBV18 and TRBJ2-7; 11 bases match TRBD1. The CDR3 runs to 16 residues. The V gene's germline CDR1 is KGHSH and CDR2 LQKENI. After removal of 3 bases from V and 4 bases from J, the junction contained 8 bases not matched to a gene.

The genes are TRBV5-4 and TRBJ2-7; the match to TRBD2 covers 9 bases. Germline V gene lookup returns CDR1 SGHNT and CDR2 YYREEE (reference sequence). The length of the CDR3 is 14 residues. The V segment lost 0 bases and the J segment 5 bases; nucleotides outside the gene matches: 3. Written as DNA, the CDR3 is TGTGCCAGCAGCTTGGGAGCGGGAGGTAACGAGCAGTACTTC. This sequence encodes CASSLGAGGNEQYF.

The V call is TRBV6-5, the J call TRBJ2-1; tentative D call: TRBD1 (5 bases). The CDR3 length is 12 residues. The germline V gene encodes CDR1 MNHEY and CDR2 SVGAGI. The V gene lost 2 bases and the J gene lost 7 bases, with 6 bases spanning the gap. CDR3 DNA sequence: TGTGCCAGCAGTTACGGGGCAAATGAGCAGTTCTTC. It specifies CASSYGANEQFF.

This clone was seen a single time. The V gene is TRBV7-9, the J gene TRBJ1-1; D not certain. CDR3 length equals 14 residues. Trimming pared 0 bases from V and 9 bases from J, leaving 14 bases between. The germline gives CDR1 SEHNR, CDR2 FQNEAQ (reference sequence). The CDR3 region is CASSLARGVLKAFF. The CDR3 DNA follows: TGTGCCAGCAGCTTAGCGCGGGGAGTTCTGAAAGCTTTCTTT.

This clone was seen only once. This chain joins TRBV28 and TRBJ2-5, with D tentatively TRBD1 (6 bases). Trimming removed 5 bases at V and 5 bases at J, with 12 bases between. The CDR3 is made up of 13 amino acids. Germline lookup yields CDR1 MDHEN and CDR2 SYDVKM. Here the CDR3 DNA reads TGTGCCAGCAGTCTCAGGGGCTTGGAGACCCAGTACTTC. Translation: CASSLRGLETQYF.

This clone has a single count. V and J are TRBV5-6 and TRBJ1-2; 9 nucleotides line up with TRBD1. This CDR3 has 15 residues. The germline gives CDR1 SGHDT, CDR2 YYEEEE. Unmatched junction bases numbered 4, after V lost 2 bases and J lost 2 bases. The CDR3 sequence: CASSFGQGPNYGYTF. For the CDR3, the DNA is TGTGCCAGCAGCTTCGGACAGGGGCCAAACTATGGCTACACCTTC. Full variable domain (missing parts from reference TRBV5-6 and TRBJ1-2): DAGVTQSPTHLIKTRGQQVTLRCSPKSGHDTVSWYQQALGQGPQFIFQYYEEEERQRGNFPDRFSGHQFPNYSSELNVNALLLGDSALYLCASSFGQGPNYGYTFGSGTRLTVV.

This clone was observed once. The chain links TRBV29-1 to TRBJ2-2, with 7 nucleotides matching TRBD2. J was trimmed by 5 bases and V by 6 bases; bases with no gene match: 12. Germline V lookup: CDR1 SQVTM, CDR2 ANQGSEA. The CDR3 runs 15 residues. CDR3 residues: CSVGEGRVRTGELFF. In DNA, the CDR3 is TGCAGCGTGGGGGAGGGCAGGGTGAGAACCGGGGAGCTGTTTTTT.

This clone has just one count. The rearrangement links TRBV7-3 to TRBJ2-2, with D possibly TRBD2 on 6 matching bases. CDR3 size: 15 residues. Trimming removed 8 bases at V and 6 bases at J, with 19 bases between. In germline, CDR1 is SGHTA, CDR2 FQGTGA. This chain's CDR3 is CASARGGTPPGELFF. The CDR3 DNA is TGTGCCAGCGCCCGTGGCGGGACCCCCCCCGGGGAGCTGTTTTTT.

The chain is built from TRBV10-3 and TRBJ2-3; 8 positions match TRBD2. The CDR3 covers 17 residues. After removal of 0 bases from V and 0 bases from J, the junction contained 5 bases not matched to a gene. Looked up from germline, CDR1 is ENHRY and CDR2 is SYGVKD. The CDR3 region has the DNA TGTGCCATCAGTGAGTCGGAAGCTAGCGGGAGCACAGATACGCAGTATTTT. Translation gives CAISESEASGSTDTQYF.

V and J are TRBV9 and TRBJ2-2; tentatively, D is TRBD2 (7 bases). In germline, CDR1 is SGDLS, CDR2 YYNGEE. V was clipped by 3 bases and J by 2 bases, with 20 bases between them. The CDR3 totals 18 residues. CDR3 sequence (DNA): TGTGCCAGCAGCGCACCCTGGAGGGGGGGATACAACACCGGGGAGCTGTTTTTT. Its protein is CASSAPWRGGYNTGELFF.